The 32 T cell receptor beta chains below come from one sample, sequenced in a study of shared clonotypes between healthy human individuals. Using immunoSEQ multiplex PCR, the repertoire was profiled, and TCRdb retains in-frame clones only, with some absent. This repertoire shows about 510,000 clones, roughly 95% found once; its top ten account for approximately 0.06%. The sequenced sample was naive CD4+ T cells sorted from blood. Subset meaning: CD45RA+ positively selected. Every receptor here comes from a woman aged 30 to 39 in good health.

The chain recombines TRBV25-1 with TRBJ1-1, with a possible D match to TRBD1 (5 bases). The germline V and J ends were trimmed by 2 bases and 0 bases, with 10 bases remaining between them. In germline, CDR1 is MGHDK, CDR2 SYGVNS. There are 15 residues in the CDR3. The CDR3 DNA reads TGTGCCAGCAGTGAAGGGGCAGACATGAACACTGAAGCTTTCTTT. Its translation: CASSEGADMNTEAFF.

J is TRBJ2-1 and V is TRBV5-1; 7 nucleotides line up with TRBD1. CDR1 and CDR2 from the germline V gene are SGHRS and YFSETQ. Trimming at V came to 4 bases and at J to 9 bases, leaving 13 bases not matched to a gene. This CDR3 has 15 residues. The CDR3 sequence is CASSPPSTGPPEQFF. The CDR3 nucleotides read TGCGCCAGCAGCCCGCCTTCGACAGGGCCTCCTGAGCAGTTCTTC.

Only a few counts were recorded for this clone. The chain carries TRBV29-1 and TRBJ2-7; 8 bases line up with TRBD1. The CDR3 is made up of 13 amino acids. Germline lookup yields CDR1 SQVTM and CDR2 ANQGSEA. V was clipped by 4 bases and J by 6 bases; unmatched bases: 8. CDR3 residues: CSVGRQGAGEQYF. CDR3 coding DNA: TGCAGCGTTGGGCGGCAGGGGGCCGGCGAGCAGTACTTC.

CDR3 sequence (DNA): TGTGCCTGGAGTGAGGACCCCGGACAGTTCGTCCAGTATTTT. Its translation is CAWSEDPGQFVQYF. V gene TRBV30 combines with J gene TRBJ2-3; D might be TRBD1 (6 bases). The CDR3 is made up of 14 amino acids. Trimming cost V 1 base and J 12 bases, with 20 bases left between them. Germline-derived CDR1 and CDR2 are GTSNPN and SVGIG (reference sequence). Drawing the rest from reference TRBV30 and TRBJ2-3, the complete variable domain is SQTIHQWPATLVQPVGSPLSLECTVEGTSNPNLYWYRQAAGRGLQLLFYSVGIGQISSEVPQNLSASRPQDRQFILSSKKLLLSDSGFYLCAWSEDPGQFVQYFGPGTRLTVL.

The chain links TRBV5-1 to TRBJ2-7, with 16 nucleotides matching TRBD2. Germline V gene lookup returns CDR1 SGHRS and CDR2 YFSETQ. Trimming cost V 4 bases and J 5 bases; bases outside gene matches: 6. The CDR3 consists of 16 residues. CDR3 protein: CASSPGTSGRADEQYF. In DNA form, the CDR3 reads TGCGCCAGCAGCCCGGGGACTAGCGGGAGGGCCGACGAGCAGTACTTC.

CDR3 coding DNA: TGTGCCAGTAGACTTACAGGGAACACTGAAGCTTTCTTT. This translates into CASRLTGNTEAFF. The chain carries TRBV19 and TRBJ1-1; tentative D call: TRBD1 (5 bases). The germline V gene has CDR1 LNHDA and CDR2 SQIVND (reference sequence). This CDR3 is 13 amino acids long. V lost 6 bases and J 1 base, leaving 9 bases between the germline ends.

Only one count was recorded for this clone. The J gene is TRBJ2-2, the V gene TRBV7-9, with D hard to call. Trimming stripped 2 bases from V and 8 bases from J, with 6 bases between. Germline CDR1 SEHNR, CDR2 FQNEAQ (reference sequence). The CDR3 has 12 amino acids. The CDR3 DNA is TGTGCCAGCAGCTTACTAGGAGGGGAGCTGTTTTTT. Translation: CASSLLGGELFF. The variable domain in full, with the rest retrieved from reference TRBV7-9 and TRBJ2-2, is DTGVSQNPRHKITKRGQNVTFRCDPISEHNRLYWYRQTLGQGPEFLTYFQNEAQLEKSRLLSDRFSAERPKGSFSTLEIQRTEQGDSAMYLCASSLLGGELFFGEGSRLTVL.

This chain connects TRBV2 to TRBJ1-3; D is uncertain. The germline V gene encodes CDR1 SNHLY and CDR2 FYNNEI. V was cut by 4 bases and J by 4 bases, with 20 bases left in between. The CDR3 sequence is 17 residues long. This CDR3 is CASSAWTGYRSGNTIYF. For the CDR3, the DNA is TGTGCCAGCAGTGCTTGGACGGGGTACCGTTCGGGAAACACCATATATTTT.

This chain uses TRBV27 with TRBJ2-1; D is uncertain. The CDR3 is 15 residues long. V lost 6 bases to trimming and J lost 2 bases, with 14 bases between them. Germline V gene data show CDR1 as MNHEY and CDR2 as SMNVEV (reference sequence). CDR3 amino acids: CASSPQRRTYNEQFF. DNA for the CDR3: TGTGCCAGCAGCCCCCAAAGACGAACCTACAATGAGCAGTTCTTC.

The chain uses TRBV7-9 and TRBJ1-2; D is undetermined. The germline gives CDR1 SEHNR, CDR2 FQNEAQ (reference sequence). Trimming stripped 1 base from V and 8 bases from J, with 14 bases between. The CDR3 contains 14 residues. This chain's CDR3 is CASSLVVDDGGYTF. CDR3 sequence (DNA): TGTGCCAGCAGCTTAGTAGTGGACGACGGGGGCTACACCTTC.

The chain carries TRBV6-5 and TRBJ2-3, with 13 bases that match TRBD2. The CDR3 has 15 residues. Germline trimming cut 6 bases from V and 3 bases from J; bases unmatched to any gene: 3. The V gene's germline CDR1 is MNHEY and CDR2 SVGAGI. CDR3 region: CASRLTSGRTDTQYF. CDR3 in DNA: TGTGCCAGCAGATTGACTAGCGGGAGGACAGATACGCAGTATTTT.

The genes are TRBV28 and TRBJ2-7; 9 bases map to TRBD1. The junction had 7 bases not matched to a gene; V was cut back by 6 bases and J by 1 base. The CDR3 consists of 15 residues. Germline CDR1 and CDR2: MDHEN and SYDVKM. This CDR3 is CASSLTGTGSYEQYF. CDR3 bases: TGTGCCAGCAGCCTGACCGGGACAGGGTCCTACGAGCAGTACTTC. Full variable domain (rest looked up from reference TRBV28 and TRBJ2-7): DVKVTQSSRYLVKRTGEKVFLECVQDMDHENMFWYRQDPGLGLRLIYFSYDVKMKEKGDIPEGYSVSREKKERFSLILESASTNQTSMYLCASSLTGTGSYEQYFGPGTRLTVT.

Remarks on this clone: The same CDR3 also results from other DNA sequences found in this sample. This sequence joins TRBV6-6 and TRBJ2-5; either TRBD1 or TRBD2 may supply D (5 bases each). The CDR3 runs 13 residues. V shed 0 bases and J shed 3 bases, with 5 bases lying between them. Germline V gives CDR1 MNHNY, CDR2 SVGAGI (reference sequence). The CDR3 DNA is TGTGCCAGCAGTTACTCGGGGGAAGAGACCCAGTACTTC. Translated: CASSYSGEETQYF.

The J gene is TRBJ1-5, the V gene TRBV6-5; no firm D call. The CDR3 consists of 15 residues. Germline CDR1 MNHEY, CDR2 SVGAGI. Trimming removed 6 bases at V and 2 bases at J, with 14 bases between. In DNA form, the CDR3 reads TGTGCCAGCAGGATCGGGATGGGTCGCAATCAGCCCCAGCATTTT. Residues: CASRIGMGRNQPQHF.

The V call is TRBV29-1, the J call TRBJ2-1, with 7 bases fitting TRBD2. Per germline, CDR1 SQVTM and CDR2 ANQGSEA. Trimming cost V 5 bases and J 4 bases; bases outside gene matches: 11. The CDR3 covers 15 residues. The CDR3 coding sequence is TGCAGCGTTAGTGGGGGGGGTGGACCATACAATGAGCAGTTCTTC. Amino acid sequence: CSVSGGGGPYNEQFF.

V is TRBV28 and J is TRBJ1-4, with TRBD1 as a possible D gene (5 bases). Germline V gene data show CDR1 as MDHEN and CDR2 as SYDVKM. V lost 4 bases and J lost 5, with 14 bases in between. The CDR3 runs to 15 residues. The CDR3 DNA follows: TGTGCCAGCAGTTCCTCCGGGACTGGGAATGAAAAACTGTTTTTT. This sequence encodes CASSSSGTGNEKLFF.

This clone was observed once. The chain combines TRBV6-5 with TRBJ2-3, with D uncertain. The length of the CDR3 is 13 residues. Germline CDR1 and CDR2: MNHEY and SVGAGI. V gave up 2 bases and J gave up 1 base, with 4 bases separating them. The CDR3 nucleotides read TGTGCCAGCAGTTACGTTGGCACAGATACGCAGTATTTT. Protein product: CASSYVGTDTQYF.

V and J are TRBV5-1 and TRBJ2-2; 9 nucleotides align to TRBD1. Germline values: CDR1 SGHRS, CDR2 YFSETQ. Trimming at V came to 4 bases and at J to 0 bases, leaving 4 bases not matched to a gene. This CDR3 is built from 16 residues. The CDR3 here is CASSNRGHTNTGELFF. As DNA, the CDR3 is TGCGCCAGCAGCAACAGGGGGCACACGAACACCGGGGAGCTGTTTTTT.

With respect to this clone: The sample carries other DNA sequences with the same CDR3. The V and J genes are TRBV18 and TRBJ2-1; 10 bases align to TRBD1. The V segment lost 2 bases and the J segment 4 bases; nucleotides outside the gene matches: 2. Germline V gives CDR1 KGHSH, CDR2 LQKENI. CDR3 length: 15 residues. CDR3 sequence reads: CASSPGTGDYNEQFF. CDR3 nucleotides: TGTGCCAGCTCACCAGGGACAGGGGATTACAATGAGCAGTTCTTC.

The J gene is TRBJ1-2, the V gene TRBV2; D remains ambiguous. The V end lost 7 bases, the J end lost 0 bases, and 12 bases lay between the germline ends. This CDR3 is 14 amino acids long. Germline V gene data show CDR1 as SNHLY and CDR2 as FYNNEI. The CDR3 sequence: CASTDRETNYGYTF. CDR3 DNA: TGTGCCAGCACGGATAGGGAAACTAACTATGGCTACACCTTC.

The V and J genes are TRBV18 and TRBJ1-3; maybe TRBD1 (6 bases). The CDR3 sequence is 14 residues long. Between the trimmed V and J ends, which lost 5 bases and 2 bases, there was a span of 10 bases. Germline CDR1 reads KGHSH; CDR2 reads LQKENI. CDR3 loop: CASSDRTAGNTIYF. The CDR3 bases are TGTGCCAGCTCAGATCGGACAGCTGGAAACACCATATATTTT.

The chain has TRBV18 and TRBJ1-1, with D hard to call. CDR3 length: 15 amino acids. V lost 2 bases to trimming and J lost 3 bases, with 13 bases between them. Germline V CDR1 and CDR2: KGHSH, LQKENI. The CDR3 nucleotides are TGTGCCAGCTCACCAAGAGCAGAGTGGGACACTGAAGCTTTCTTT. It specifies CASSPRAEWDTEAFF.

The gene calls are TRBV5-1 and TRBJ2-5, with 10 bases fitting TRBD2. The trim removed 6 bases at V and 4 bases at J, leaving 18 bases unmatched. This CDR3 has 18 residues. Germline CDR1 and CDR2: SGHRS and YFSETQ. CDR3 in DNA: TGCGCCAGCACTCTTGTCGGAACTAGCGGGATTGGGGGAGAGACCCAGTACTTC. Encoded protein: CASTLVGTSGIGGETQYF.

The gene calls are TRBV2 and TRBJ2-7; maybe TRBD1 (5 bases). The CDR3 sequence is 11 residues long. Germline assignment: CDR1 SNHLY and CDR2 FYNNEI. Trimming stripped 7 bases from V and 6 bases from J, with 10 bases between. CDR3 in DNA: TGTGCCAGCAAGGGGTTCCGCGAGCAGTACTTC. Encoded protein: CASKGFREQYF.

J is TRBJ2-7 and V is TRBV19, with a weak D call TRBD2 (6 bases). The CDR3 is 15 residues long. Trimming removed 4 bases from V and 0 bases from J, with 13 bases in between. CDR1 is LNHDA, CDR2 SQIVND, per germline (reference sequence). The DNA for the CDR3 is TGTGCCAGTAGTACGATTAGCGGAGCCTCCTACGAGCAGTACTTC. Translation: CASSTISGASYEQYF. Based on the CDR3 plus reference TRBV19 and TRBJ2-7, the full variable domain is DGGITQSPKYLFRKEGQNVTLSCEQNLNHDAMYWYRQDPGQGLRLIYYSQIVNDFQKGDIAEGYSVSREKKESFPLTVTSAQKNPTAFYLCASSTISGASYEQYFGPGTRLTVT.

This chain joins TRBV11-3 and TRBJ2-1; 8 bases match TRBD2. After removal of 5 bases from V and 0 bases from J, the junction contained 6 bases not matched to a gene. Germline V CDR1 and CDR2: SGHNT, YENEEA. The CDR3 loop spans 16 amino acids. CDR3 protein: CASSPVAGSSYNEQFF. CDR3 DNA: TGTGCCAGCAGCCCGGTAGCGGGGAGCTCCTACAATGAGCAGTTCTTC.

The rearrangement uses TRBV19 and TRBJ1-2; D gene uncertain. The germline CDR1 and CDR2 sequences are LNHDA and SQIVND (reference sequence). The CDR3 is 14 amino acids. V was clipped by 5 bases and J by 4 bases, with 14 bases between them. The CDR3 DNA is TGTGCCAGTAGTCCCCCGACGGCGGGCTATGGCTACACCTTC. As protein: CASSPPTAGYGYTF.

The chain recombines TRBV5-1 with TRBJ1-6; 8 bases fit TRBD1. Germline V gene lookup returns CDR1 SGHRS and CDR2 YFSETQ. Losses at the gene ends were 4 bases for V and 5 bases for J; bases not matched to a gene: 11. CDR3 length equals 17 residues. The CDR3 loop is CASSPLLGTGNNSPLHF. CDR3 DNA: TGCGCCAGCAGCCCGCTCCTCGGGACAGGCAATAATTCACCCCTCCACTTT. Drawing the rest from reference TRBV5-1 and TRBJ1-6, the complete variable domain is KAGVTQTPRYLIKTRGQQVTLSCSPISGHRSVSWYQQTPGQGLQFLFEYFSETQRNKGNFPGRFSGRQFSNSRSEMNVSTLELGDSALYLCASSPLLGTGNNSPLHFGNGTRLTVT.

The J gene is TRBJ2-1, the V gene TRBV10-1, with D hard to call. V lost 4 bases and J 2 bases, leaving 6 bases between the germline ends. The germline gives CDR1 WNHNN, CDR2 SYGVQD (reference sequence). This CDR3 region has 13 residues. CDR3 amino acids: CASSVNTYNEQFF. CDR3 bases: TGCGCCAGCAGTGTTAACACCTACAATGAGCAGTTCTTC.

The chain links TRBV19 to TRBJ1-1, with 12 nucleotides matching TRBD1. Germline V gene data show CDR1 as LNHDA and CDR2 as SQIVND (reference sequence). The CDR3 is 15 amino acids. J was trimmed by 3 bases and V by 6 bases; bases with no gene match: 5. The CDR3 DNA sequence: TGTGCCAGTAGAGGGACAGGGGGCTGGGACACTGAAGCTTTCTTT. Its protein is CASRGTGGWDTEAFF.

The chain couples TRBV6-1 to TRBJ2-7, with D hard to call. Trimming removed 1 base at V and 0 bases at J, with 4 bases between. Germline CDR1 is MNHNS and CDR2 is SASEGT. The CDR3 consists of 13 residues. In nucleotides, the CDR3 is TGTGCCAGCAGTGAAGTTTACTCCTACGAGCAGTACTTC. Its translation: CASSEVYSYEQYF.

J is TRBJ2-6 and V is TRBV27; TRBD1 agrees at 7 bases. This CDR3 contains 18 residues. The V and J ends lost 1 base and 1 base, in that order; junction bases with no gene match: 7. The V gene's germline CDR1 is MNHEY and CDR2 SMNVEV (reference sequence). CDR3 DNA: TGTGCCAGCAGTTTATTCAAGGGGGCGAGGTCTGGGGCCAACGTCCTGACTTTC. Its translation is CASSLFKGARSGANVLTF.